These T cell receptor beta chains were read from a single sample in a study of T cells after somatic rescue of genetic block. TCRdb's table, derived via immunoSEQ multiplex PCR, lists solely in-frame clones and lacks some. The sample includes 70,000 to 85,000 clones, approximately 91% of them seen just once. The sequenced sample was peripheral blood mononuclear cells (PBMCs). All receptors derive from a young man. The CDR3 runs from the conserved cysteine through the conserved F or W. The order of the fields is CDR3 protein, J gene, V gene.

CDR3: CASSEESSGANVLTF
J: TRBJ2-6
V: TRBV2

CDR3: CASSLSSDSSYEQYF
J: TRBJ2-7
V: TRBV5-1

CDR3: CASSLGAGGRPFF
J: TRBJ2-1
V: TRBV13

CDR3: CASSQDFDGELFF
J: TRBJ2-2
V: TRBV4-2

CDR3: CASSSGGYNEQFF
J: TRBJ2-1
V: TRBV7-9

CDR3: CASSSGLGTGGTEAFF
J: TRBJ1-1
V: TRBV5-4

CDR3: CASSLNRGAETQYF
J: TRBJ2-5
V: TRBV5-1

CDR3: CASSRLAGVNTGELFF
J: TRBJ2-2
V: TRBV14

CDR3: CASSDHGRGNSPLHF
J: TRBJ1-6
V: TRBV9

CDR3: CATSRAVVADTQYF
J: TRBJ2-3
V: TRBV15

CDR3: CASSLALTYEQYF
J: TRBJ2-7
V: TRBV7-9

CDR3: CASSPPAWRATRVETQYF
J: TRBJ2-5
V: TRBV5-1

CDR3: CASSSVTGAVYGYTF
J: TRBJ1-2
V: TRBV7-2

CDR3: CASSLGDSRTGNTIYF
J: TRBJ1-3
V: TRBV7-2

CDR3: CASGLVRTGGLYEQYF
J: TRBJ2-7
V: TRBV5-6

CDR3: CASSLEVGPDTQYF
J: TRBJ2-3
V: TRBV7-2

CDR3: CASSFSTDTQYF
J: TRBJ2-3
V: TRBV13

CDR3: CASSLRTANQPQHF
J: TRBJ1-5
V: TRBV28

CDR3: CASSANRGGLDGYTF
J: TRBJ1-2
V: TRBV28

CDR3: CASSLGQTNYGYTF
J: TRBJ1-2
V: TRBV13

CDR3: CASSDLLGTGELFF
J: TRBJ2-2
V: TRBV9

CDR3: CASSPRGGTEAFF
J: TRBJ1-1
V: TRBV4-1

CDR3: CASSSGYLAGDQSSYNEQFF
J: TRBJ2-1
V: TRBV19

CDR3: CASSLYEQFF
J: TRBJ2-1
V: TRBV7-9

CDR3: CASRDRGYEQYF
J: TRBJ2-7
V: TRBV2

CDR3: CASSPESGEQYF
J: TRBJ2-7
V: TRBV5-6

CDR3: CSASDWYEQYF
J: TRBJ2-7
V: TRBV20-1

CDR3: CASRARGARGYTF
J: TRBJ1-2
V: TRBV7-8

CDR3: CASSLGLAGMQFF
J: TRBJ2-1
V: TRBV27

CDR3: CASSQERERVETQYF
J: TRBJ2-5
V: TRBV4-3

CDR3: CASSSPGLAGGPAYQYF
J: TRBJ2-7
V: TRBV7-9

CDR3: CASSDHDYGYTF
J: TRBJ1-2
V: TRBV2

CDR3: CASSHSGGGMVGFEQYF
J: TRBJ2-7
V: TRBV4-1

CDR3: CASSGGRFLPGELFF
J: TRBJ2-2
V: TRBV6-1

CDR3: CASRGGTAYEQYF
J: TRBJ2-7
V: TRBV28

CDR3: CASSFTGRTEAFF
J: TRBJ1-1
V: TRBV28

CDR3: CASSLITGELFF
J: TRBJ2-2
V: TRBV7-6

CDR3: CASSYSDRQPQHF
J: TRBJ1-5
V: TRBV6-5

CDR3: CASRIAGENNEQFF
J: TRBJ2-1
V: TRBV2

CDR3: CASSHPGEGNYGYTF
J: TRBJ1-2
V: TRBV6-5